This TCR beta chain was obtained from a study of cytomegalovirus exposure and HLA in healthy donors. Whole-study findings and limits: HLA alleles were associated with roughly 15,000 TCR beta sequences in a later analysis at 0.05 false discovery rate. Segments of the TCR beta V type were, in most cases, productive about 87% or about 30% of the time in an earlier analysis. The authors later linked a missense DCLRE1C variant to TCR beta V- and J-gene trimming.

This clone was counted only a few times. Its matching antigen is unknown. PCR used 60 Vbeta primers and 13 Jbeta primers. The assay was immunoSEQ multiplex PCR, and TCRdb's table has in-frame clones only and misses some. Of over 150,000 clones in the sample, approximately 76% are singletons; the top ten hold over 1.3%. All the people who gave samples were healthy bone marrow donors. The sequenced sample was PBMCs. This TCR came from a man aged 55 to 70 in good health and CMV-seronegative.

The CDR3 region has the DNA TGTGCCAGCCTTCGGGGGGGAGGACCCTTCCAAGAGACCCAGTACTTC. Translating gives CASLRGGGPFQETQYF. The chain uses TRBV7-2 and TRBJ2-5, with 8 bases matching TRBD2. Trimming cost V 8 bases and J 1 base; bases outside gene matches: 12. Germline CDR1 reads SGHTA; CDR2 reads FQGNSA. CDR3 length: 16 amino acids.